This T cell receptor beta chain comes out of a study of blood T cell repertoires in COVID-19 (dated by TCRdb to the early 2020s). Background on the whole study: Samples covering the acute and convalescent phases of COVID-19 were provided by collaborators in the United States, Italy and Spain. The repertoires were made available in a free public database intended to serve as a resource for research on the immune response to SARS-CoV-2. Where HLA class I and class II types were available, the types were taken from metadata supplied by the sample provider, not from assay-based typing. The sample metadata nearly always contained a de-identified subject ID, COVID-19 status, age in years and sex. The dataset comprised deeply sampled blood TCRbeta repertoires from subjects exposed to, actively infected with, or recovered from COVID-19. The material from the prospective study consisted of cDNA or gDNA derived from T cells, B-cell-depleted T cells, or PBMCs. Samples were obtained from the ongoing ImmuneRACE study (first 160 participants) and from about 1,300 subjects provided by 6 global collaborators. What the research found in general, with its limitations: How much clinical and demographic metadata was included differed by source and by participant, and the metadata was provided uncurated.

TCRbeta CDR3 regions were amplified from genomic DNA by means of the immunoSEQ Assay, a bias-controlled multiplex PCR. Per the authors' processing: Within the assay, amplification of reference gene primers was used to estimate how many nucleated cells each sample contained. Sequence reads were collapsed and filtered to measure the absolute abundance of every unique TCRbeta CDR3 rearrangement. For each sample, productive Simpson clonality was calculated as the square root of Simpson's diversity index over productive rearrangements. Imported from immuneACCESS, the table was reduced by TCRdb to in-frame sequences with V and J called. These copies leave out some clones; in studies compared against another copy, an unresolved V gene accounts for under half, and the cause of the remainder is not known. The D gene and trimming were derived from the DNA, and the V and J assignments and clone size from that table. Present in this sample are around 310,000 clones, approximately 88% of which were seen just once. The ten most abundant clones make up around 4.6% of the sample.

Participants in the prospective study were enrolled through a virtual design, were aged roughly 18 to 95 years, and lived in roughly 24 United States geographic areas. Cohort assignment in the prospective study relied on participant-reported clinical history from a screening survey and a study questionnaire. ImmuneRACE Cohort 3 recovered participants were defined by two consecutive negative NP/OP PCR tests, healthcare professional clearance, or symptom resolution. Each participant in the prospective study had whole blood, serum and a nasopharyngeal or oropharyngeal swab collected by mobile phlebotomists. Over an approximately 2-month period, participants in the prospective study had the option of providing additional blood draws and questionnaires. Before DNA extraction, prospective study blood samples were shipped either frozen or at room temperature. From the cysteine through the phenylalanine, the CDR3 covers 16 amino acids. Solely the CDR3 DNA is kept, with 48 bases framed from the first base. The V end loses 4 bases and the J end loses 0 bases, and a stretch of 13 bases separates them. Based on the germline V gene (reference sequence), the CDR1 and CDR2 sequences are GTSNPN and SVGIG.

A remark on this clone: Its cognate antigen has yet to be identified. Base qualities are missing; no much larger clone stands one base away.

The receptor's source is a man aged 25-45 years who had recovered from COVID-19. The sample comprised PBMCs or T cells enriched from blood (not recorded which). Recombination joined TRBV30 with TRBJ2-6; the D gene identity is not certain. The DNA sequence follows: TGTGCCTGGACCTCTGTCGGAGCCTCTGGGGCCAACGTCCTGACTTTC. It translates as CAWTSVGASGANVLTF.